These T cell receptor beta chains were read from a single sample in a study of blood T cells in healthy people across ages. One entry per CDR3 protein results from TCRdb running MiXCR on the 5' RACE reads. The sample has hundreds of thousands of distinct CDR3 sequences, under 45% seen once; the top ten hold roughly 19%. The sequenced sample consisted of blood. The receptor source for this set is a man in his 60s in good health. CDR3s include the opening cysteine and the closing phenylalanine or tryptophan. Each record gives: V gene, D gene, clone size, J gene, CDR3 protein, CDR3 DNA. D genes are given only for firm matches. Size values are once, few and many counts, or a class for expanded clones, and some rows have none.

TRBV30,TRBD1,.,TRBJ2-5,CAGARGPKETQYF,TGTGCCGGAGCCAGGGGGCCCAAAGAGACCCAGTACTTC
TRBV5-1,TRBD1,.,TRBJ1-2,CASSGDRADYGYTF,TGCGCCAGCAGCGGGGACAGGGCCGACTATGGCTACACCTTC
TRBV29-1,.,few,TRBJ1-2,CSVELRGAGYGYTF,TGCAGCGTTGAACTCAGGGGAGCGGGCTATGGCTACACCTTC
TRBV4-3,TRBD1,few,TRBJ2-1,CASSHGQGFHNEQFF,TGCGCCAGCAGCCACGGACAGGGATTCCACAATGAGCAGTTCTTC
TRBV20-1,.,once,TRBJ1-1,CSASVDRGNTEAFF,TGCAGTGCTTCAGTTGACAGAGGTAACACTGAAGCTTTCTTT
TRBV7-2,.,few,TRBJ2-3,CASSPGSFDTQYF,TGTGCCAGCAGCCCCGGTAGTTTTGATACGCAGTATTTT
TRBV30,.,few,TRBJ2-5,CAWSVASRETQYF,TGTGCCTGGAGTGTCGCCAGCAGGGAGACCCAGTACTTC
TRBV5-1,TRBD1,few,TRBJ2-1,CASTVQGAQNEQFF,TGCGCCAGCACGGTACAGGGGGCGCAAAATGAGCAGTTCTTC
TRBV6-6,.,.,TRBJ2-1,CASSYSRGLMDEQFF,TGTGCCAGCAGTTACTCGAGAGGTCTGATGGATGAGCAGTTCTTC
TRBV20-1,TRBD2,few,TRBJ2-5,CSAPRGSGVGGETQYF,TGCAGTGCTCCCCGAGGTAGCGGGGTAGGTGGAGAGACCCAGTACTTC
TRBV10-3,TRBD2,.,TRBJ2-7,CAISETTGLAAYEQYF,TGTGCCATCAGTGAGACAACGGGACTAGCGGCCTACGAGCAGTACTTC
TRBV20-1,TRBD1,.,TRBJ1-6,CSATGQDGGTYNSPLHF,TGCAGTGCCACCGGACAGGATGGGGGGACCTATAATTCACCCCTCCACTTT
TRBV29-1,TRBD2,few,TRBJ2-7,CSVDAGTRPYEQYF,TGCAGCGTTGACGCTGGGACTAGGCCCTACGAGCAGTACTTC
TRBV15,.,.,TRBJ2-7,CATSRGKNYEQYF,TGTGCCACCAGCAGAGGCAAGAACTACGAGCAGTACTTC
TRBV6-2/TRBV6-3,TRBD1,.,TRBJ2-7,CASSRIANRDRGLIGQYF,TGTGCCAGCAGTCGAATCGCGAACCGGGACAGGGGCCTAATTGGGCAGTACTTC
TRBV20-1,TRBD2,.,TRBJ2-7,CSGAGGSLGNEQYF,TGCAGTGGAGCGGGGGGGTCTTTGGGTAACGAGCAGTACTTC
TRBV20-1,.,.,TRBJ2-5,CSARDFGPRETQYF,TGCAGTGCTAGAGACTTCGGCCCCAGAGAGACCCAGTACTTC
TRBV7-7,TRBD1,once,TRBJ2-5,CASSRDGQAGETQYF,TGTGCTAGCAGCCGGGACGGACAGGCTGGGGAGACCCAGTACTTC
TRBV10-3,TRBD2,.,TRBJ2-3,CAIRSSSGGNTDTQYF,TGTGCCATCAGGTCGTCTAGCGGGGGGAACACAGATACGCAGTATTTT
TRBV12-3/TRBV12-4,TRBD1,many,TRBJ2-7,CASRRDSAYEQYF,TGTGCCAGCAGGAGGGACAGCGCCTACGAGCAGTACTTC
TRBV5-1,TRBD1,.,TRBJ1-4,CASSEQGAEDEKLFF,TGCGCCAGCAGCGAACAGGGGGCGGAGGATGAAAAACTGTTTTTT
TRBV5-5,.,.,TRBJ2-5,CASMYLWGNEQYF,TGTGCCAGCATGTATTTATGGGGCAATGAGCAGTACTTC